A selection of T cell receptor beta chains follows, all from one sample in a study of early T cells in non-severe SARS-CoV-2 infection. TCRdb passed the 5' RACE reads through MiXCR, listing each CDR3 protein once. The table lists some 55,000 distinct CDR3 sequences, 10% to 15% of them singletons. The source material was whole blood, sampled at baseline. Source of these receptors: an adult who was a healthcare worker with PCR-confirmed SARS-CoV-2 infection or an uninfected control (not recorded which). The CDR3 runs from the conserved cysteine through the conserved F or W. Each record gives: V gene, clone size, D gene, J gene, CDR3 DNA, CDR3 protein. A D gene is named only where the DNA matches it firmly. Clone size is shown for a subset of rows, as once, few, many or a class of expanded clone.

V: TRBV18; size: many; D: NA; J: TRBJ2-1; DNA: TGTGCCAGCTCACCACCTACTCTTCCTGAGCAGTTCTTC; CDR3: CASSPPTLPEQFF
V: TRBV28; size: many; D: TRBD2; J: TRBJ2-1; DNA: TGTGCCAGCAGTTCTAGCGGCACCTACAATGAGCAGTTCTTC; CDR3: CASSSSGTYNEQFF
V: TRBV3-1; size: NA; D: NA; J: TRBJ1-4; DNA: TGTGCCAGCAGCAACACAGCAGGAAATGAAAAACTGTTTTTT; CDR3: CASSNTAGNEKLFF
V: TRBV20-1; size: NA; D: TRBD2; J: TRBJ2-1; DNA: TGCAGTGCTTTGACTAGCGGTGAATTCAATGAGCAGTTCTTC; CDR3: CSALTSGEFNEQFF
V: TRBV3-1; size: few; D: TRBD1; J: TRBJ2-3; DNA: TGTGCCAGCAGCCAAGATAAAGGGACAGGGATCGTCGCGCAGTATTTT; CDR3: CASSQDKGTGIVAQYF
V: TRBV28; size: NA; D: TRBD2; J: TRBJ2-1; DNA: TGTGCCAGCAGCACCTTAGCGGGAGTCTCCTACAATGAGCAGTTCTTC; CDR3: CASSTLAGVSYNEQFF
V: TRBV4-2; size: few; D: NA; J: TRBJ2-7; DNA: TGTGCCAGCAGCCAAGACCTTGTGGGCTACGAGCAGTACTTC; CDR3: CASSQDLVGYEQYF
V: TRBV7-2; size: NA; D: NA; J: TRBJ1-6; DNA: TGTGCCAGCAGCTTAGCGCAGGAATCACCCCTCCACTTT; CDR3: CASSLAQESPLHF
V: TRBV4-2; size: few; D: NA; J: TRBJ2-3; DNA: TGTGCCAGCAGCCAAGATCTAGAGGGCACAGATACGCAGTATTTT; CDR3: CASSQDLEGTDTQYF
V: TRBV5-1; size: NA; D: TRBD1; J: TRBJ1-2; DNA: TGCGCCAGCAGCCTCGGACAGGGGCCGTATGGCTACACCTTC; CDR3: CASSLGQGPYGYTF
V: TRBV5-1; size: few; D: NA; J: TRBJ2-7; DNA: TGCGCCAGCAGCTTGGTGGGGGATTACGAGCAGTACTTC; CDR3: CASSLVGDYEQYF
V: TRBV3-1; size: many; D: NA; J: TRBJ2-1; DNA: TGTGCCAGCAGCCAAGTTCCCCAAGACTCCTACAATGAGCAGTTCTTC; CDR3: CASSQVPQDSYNEQFF
V: TRBV18; size: NA; D: TRBD1; J: TRBJ1-1; DNA: TGTGCCAGCTCACGGGGACAGGGAGTCAACACTGAAGCTTTCTTT; CDR3: CASSRGQGVNTEAFF
V: TRBV20-1; size: few; D: TRBD1; J: TRBJ2-3; DNA: TGCAGTGCTATAAGGGACAGGGGGTCGTCGGATACGCAGTATTTT; CDR3: CSAIRDRGSSDTQYF
V: TRBV10-1; size: NA; D: NA; J: TRBJ2-7; DNA: TGCGCCGCTACTCCTTCCTACGAGCAGTACTTC; CDR3: CAATPSYEQYF
V: TRBV7-2; size: NA; D: NA; J: TRBJ2-7; DNA: TGTGCCAGCAGCTTAACGTCTAGCTACGAGCAGTACTTC; CDR3: CASSLTSSYEQYF
V: TRBV28; size: few; D: NA; J: TRBJ2-5; DNA: TGTGCCAGCAGTTTCGGCAGGGGTGAGACCCAGTACTTC; CDR3: CASSFGRGETQYF
V: TRBV18; size: NA; D: TRBD1; J: TRBJ2-3; DNA: TGTGCCAGCTCTGGGGACAGGGGAAGTGAAGATACGCAGTATTTT; CDR3: CASSGDRGSEDTQYF
V: TRBV7-3; size: few; D: NA; J: TRBJ2-2; DNA: TGTGCCAGCAGGTCACAGGGGAACACCGGGGAGCTGTTTTTT; CDR3: CASRSQGNTGELFF
V: TRBV6-2/TRBV6-3; size: once; D: NA; J: TRBJ2-7; DNA: TGTGCCAGCGGTCCAATGAGGTACGAGCAGTACTTC; CDR3: CASGPMRYEQYF
V: TRBV2; size: NA; D: NA; J: TRBJ2-6; DNA: TGTGCCAGCGGCTCAAGGGTGCGCTCTGGGGCCAACGTCCTGACTTTC; CDR3: CASGSRVRSGANVLTF
V: TRBV9; size: NA; D: NA; J: TRBJ2-3; DNA: TGTGCCAGCAGCGTAGCGCCGTATGCAAGCACAGATACGCAGTATTTT; CDR3: CASSVAPYASTDTQYF
V: TRBV3-1; size: many; D: NA; J: TRBJ1-2; DNA: TGTGCCAGCAGCCCGCCGCGGGACGACAGCTATAACTATGGCTACACCTTC; CDR3: CASSPPRDDSYNYGYTF
V: TRBV28; size: many; D: TRBD2; J: TRBJ2-3; DNA: TGTGCCAGCAGCTCGGGACTAGCGGCTCGGGATACGCAGTATTTT; CDR3: CASSSGLAARDTQYF
V: TRBV19; size: many; D: NA; J: TRBJ1-1; DNA: TGTGCCAGTAGTATGGGTCTGGTGGCGGCTTTCTTT; CDR3: CASSMGLVAAFF
V: TRBV4-3; size: NA; D: NA; J: TRBJ2-6; DNA: TGCGCCAGCAGCCAAGTGGGATCTGGGGCCAACGTCCTGACTTTC; CDR3: CASSQVGSGANVLTF
V: TRBV3-1; size: few; D: TRBD1; J: TRBJ2-3; DNA: TGTGCCAGCAGCAGAAAGGGGGCGTCTGCAGATACGCAGTATTTT; CDR3: CASSRKGASADTQYF
V: TRBV27; size: few; D: TRBD2; J: TRBJ2-5; DNA: TGTGCCAGCAGTTTAGTTGCGGGAGGGTTGGAGACCCAGTACTTC; CDR3: CASSLVAGGLETQYF
V: TRBV2; size: few; D: NA; J: TRBJ2-1; DNA: TGTGCCAGCAGTGAAGGATTTTTCACTAGCAAGGGCAATGAGCAGTTCTTC; CDR3: CASSEGFFTSKGNEQFF
V: TRBV27; size: few; D: TRBD1; J: TRBJ2-7; DNA: TGTGCCAGCAGTCGATATGGACAGGGGCAAAAATACGAGCAGTACTTC; CDR3: CASSRYGQGQKYEQYF
V: TRBV7-2; size: many; D: NA; J: TRBJ2-6; DNA: TGTGCCAGCAGCTCCTTCGGGGCCCGCTCTGGGGCCAACGTCCTGACTTTC; CDR3: CASSSFGARSGANVLTF
V: TRBV12-3/TRBV12-4; size: NA; D: TRBD2; J: TRBJ2-2; DNA: TGTGCCAGCAGTTTAGGTCCCGGGACTAGCGGGAGGGCAGGAACCGGGGAGCTGTTTTTT; CDR3: CASSLGPGTSGRAGTGELFF
V: TRBV20-1; size: NA; D: NA; J: TRBJ2-7; DNA: TGCAGTGCTAGCCGCGGACTACGTAAAATCTACGAGCAGTACTTC; CDR3: CSASRGLRKIYEQYF
V: TRBV20-1; size: NA; D: NA; J: TRBJ2-7; DNA: TGCAGTGGCGAGGTGCTAGGGTTCACAGTAGGAGGGGAGCAGTACTTC; CDR3: CSGEVLGFTVGGEQYF
V: TRBV2; size: NA; D: TRBD1; J: TRBJ2-7; DNA: TGTGCCAGCACATCAGGGACAGGGACTACCCGAGACTACGAGCAGTACTTC; CDR3: CASTSGTGTTRDYEQYF
V: TRBV9; size: few; D: NA; J: TRBJ1-3; DNA: TGTGCCAGCAGCGTCGATAATCTCTACTCTGGAAACACCATATATTTT; CDR3: CASSVDNLYSGNTIYF
V: TRBV7-6; size: NA; D: TRBD2; J: TRBJ2-1; DNA: TGTGCCAGCAGCCTGGTCCCTAGCGGTACCTCCTACAATGAGCAGTTCTTC; CDR3: CASSLVPSGTSYNEQFF
V: TRBV11-2; size: few; D: NA; J: TRBJ1-1; DNA: TGTGCCAGCAGCTTATTGCGGGGCAGAAAAACTGAAGCTTTCTTT; CDR3: CASSLLRGRKTEAFF
V: TRBV7-9; size: many; D: NA; J: TRBJ2-3; DNA: TGTGCCAGCAGCTTATCCCTAGATACGCAGTATTTT; CDR3: CASSLSLDTQYF
V: TRBV5-1; size: NA; D: TRBD2; J: TRBJ2-7; DNA: TGCGCCAGCAGCTTGTGGTCCTGGCTAGCGGGAGACTACTACGAGCAGTACTTC; CDR3: CASSLWSWLAGDYYEQYF
V: TRBV19; size: NA; D: TRBD1; J: TRBJ1-5; DNA: TGTGCCAGTATGGAGGGGGCAAGGCCCCAGCATTTT; CDR3: CASMEGARPQHF
V: TRBV20-1; size: many; D: NA; J: TRBJ2-4; DNA: TGCAGTGCATTGGATAGAGCCAAAAATATTCAGTACTTC; CDR3: CSALDRAKNIQYF
V: TRBV5-1; size: NA; D: NA; J: TRBJ2-1; DNA: TGCGCCAGCAGCACGGACGGGAGCTCCTACAATGAGCAGTTCTTC; CDR3: CASSTDGSSYNEQFF
V: TRBV7-9; size: few; D: TRBD1; J: TRBJ2-2; DNA: TGTGCCAGCAGCTTACAGGGGGCGCACACCGGGGAGCTGTTTTTT; CDR3: CASSLQGAHTGELFF
V: TRBV7-2; size: medium-sized; D: NA; J: TRBJ1-1; DNA: TGTGCCAGCAGCTCTACTCCTTATGGGACTGAAGCTTTCTTT; CDR3: CASSSTPYGTEAFF
V: TRBV28; size: NA; D: TRBD1; J: TRBJ1-2; DNA: TGTGCCAGCAGCACCGCGGACAGGACCTATGGCTACACCTTC; CDR3: CASSTADRTYGYTF